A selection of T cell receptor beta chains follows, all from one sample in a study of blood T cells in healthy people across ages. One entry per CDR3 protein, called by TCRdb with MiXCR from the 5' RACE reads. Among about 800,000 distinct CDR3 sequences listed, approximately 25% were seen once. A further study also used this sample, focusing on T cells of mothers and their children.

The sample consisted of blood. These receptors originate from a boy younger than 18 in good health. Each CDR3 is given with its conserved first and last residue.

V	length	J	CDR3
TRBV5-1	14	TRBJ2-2	CASAGQTNTGELFF
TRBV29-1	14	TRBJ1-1	CSATRDRGSSEAFF
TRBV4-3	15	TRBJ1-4	CASSQPGTGYEKLFF
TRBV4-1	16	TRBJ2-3	CASSQDEAGDPDTQYF
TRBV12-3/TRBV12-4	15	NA	CASGPYAGGGETQYF
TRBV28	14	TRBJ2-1	CASSLGGRGYEQFF
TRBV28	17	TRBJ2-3	CASSASGLAGTPDTQYF
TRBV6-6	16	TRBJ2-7	CASSYERVPGDYEQYF
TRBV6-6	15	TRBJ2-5	CASRISRGGQETLYF
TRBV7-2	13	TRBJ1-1	CASSTRTATEAFF
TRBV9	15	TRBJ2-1	CASSVGVLAGDEQFF
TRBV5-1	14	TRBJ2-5	CASSIGLPQETQYF
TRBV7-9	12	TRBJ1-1	CASSLLGTEAFF
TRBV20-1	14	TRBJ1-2	CSARVLGLNYGYTF
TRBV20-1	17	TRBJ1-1	CSARDPRQSDMNTEAFF
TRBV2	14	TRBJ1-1	CASSENLPGTEAFF
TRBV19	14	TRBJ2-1	CASSTVVAYNEQFF
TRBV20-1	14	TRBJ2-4	CSATVGTSLNIQYF
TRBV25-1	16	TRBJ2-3	CASSESQTPSGDTQYF
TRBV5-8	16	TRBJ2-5	CASSYGDGGQAETQYF
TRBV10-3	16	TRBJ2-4	CAISDGQGEAKNIQYF
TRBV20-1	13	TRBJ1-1	CSARELLGTEAFF
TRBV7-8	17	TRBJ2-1	CASSSLLGGRDMYEQFF
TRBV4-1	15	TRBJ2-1	CASSQAGGPYYEQFF
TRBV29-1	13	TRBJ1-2	CSVDSGFSYGYTF
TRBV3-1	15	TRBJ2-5	CASSQESRGRETQYF
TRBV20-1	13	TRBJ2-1	CSAMARGDNEQFF
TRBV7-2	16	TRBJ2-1	CASSPFSTSSYNEQFF
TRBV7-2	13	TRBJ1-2	CASSEGSGYGYTF
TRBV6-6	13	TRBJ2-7	CASNRQGGYEQYF
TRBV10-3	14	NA	CAIRGTGTSYEQYF
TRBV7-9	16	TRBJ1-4	CASSPRARDGNEKLFF
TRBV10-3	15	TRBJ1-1	CAISDVAGASTEAFF
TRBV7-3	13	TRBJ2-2	CASSFTSTGELFF
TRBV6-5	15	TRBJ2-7	CASRHVRDKPYEQYF
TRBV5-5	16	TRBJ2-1	CASSQGGELGYNEQFF
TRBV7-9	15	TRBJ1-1	CASSFRGGMNTEAFF
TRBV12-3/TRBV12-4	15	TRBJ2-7	CASSLSPGGTYEQYF
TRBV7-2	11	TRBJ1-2	CASSFAVGYTF
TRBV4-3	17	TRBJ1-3	CASSQDRRRVIGNTIYF
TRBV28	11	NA	CASRGFYEQYF
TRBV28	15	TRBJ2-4	CASSPPGGAGDIQYF
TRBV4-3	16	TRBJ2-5	CASSHGGLAGQETQYF
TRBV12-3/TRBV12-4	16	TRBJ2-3	CASSTRLAGAPDTQYF
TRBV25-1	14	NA	CASSELGSSHEQYF